This T cell receptor beta chain comes out of a study of blood T cells in healthy people across ages. This CDR3 has 12 residues. The germline gives CDR1 SQVTM, CDR2 ANQGSEA. Trimming removed 4 bases at V and 4 bases at J, with 7 bases between. This clonotype was counted only a few times. The use of a sample-barcoded 5' primer and a J-beta primer mix characterized a second PCR of roughly 6 to 11 cycles. TCRdb used MiXCR to reprocess the 5' RACE reads, holding one entry per CDR3 protein. The data contain about 800,000 distinct CDR3 sequences, approximately 25% of them singletons. Separately, the same data were catalogued under a study of T cells of mothers and their children.

The chain employs TRBV29-1 and TRBJ2-2, with D perhaps TRBD2 (6 bases). The sequence derives from a boy aged 5-17 years in good health. The sample taken for sequencing was blood. CDR3 nucleotides: TGCAGCGTTGGGGACTTCACCGGGGAGCTGTTTTTT. This sequence encodes CSVGDFTGELFF.